Listed here are 14 T cell receptor beta chains from one sample, sequenced in a study of T cells expressing NK-cell markers. Each CDR3 protein gets one entry in TCRdb, which reprocessed the 5' RACE reads and gives no DNA. The sample holds hundreds of thousands of distinct CDR3 sequences. Sequencing was done on a sample of blood T cells: a sorted CD56 or NKG2C T cell subset, CD4+ or CD8+ T cells, or bulk PBMC T cells (not recorded which). These receptors were collected from a woman between 18 and 70 years old in good health.

This rearrangement joins TRBV20-1 to TRBJ2-3; without DNA, the TCRdb call of TRBD2 cannot be checked. Germline loops: CDR1 DFQATT, CDR2 SNEGSKA (reference sequence). There are 16 residues in the CDR3. The CDR3 protein is CSPRIAGRPSSDTQYF.

This rearrangement joins TRBV28 to TRBJ2-1. CDR3 length equals 15 residues. Germline V gene sequence: CDR1 MDHEN, CDR2 SYDVKM. The CDR3 loop is CASSMTRGSYNEQFF.

The V call is TRBV21-1, the J call TRBJ2-1; there is no DNA to check the TCRdb D call of TRBD2. TRBV21-1 is flagged as a pseudogene. The CDR3 length is 17 residues. CDR3 residues: CASSKPGQRVLVNEQFF.

The chain couples TRBV12-3 or TRBV12-4 to TRBJ1-3. This CDR3 spans 15 amino acids. CDR3 loop: CASSPMVPSGNTIYF.

The genes are TRBV5-5 and TRBJ1-3. Germline CDR1 and CDR2: SGHKS and YYEKEE (reference sequence). The CDR3 covers 16 residues. CDR3 in amino acids: CASSQTVTGPGNTIYF.

The chain recombines TRBV12-3 or TRBV12-4 with TRBJ1-1; the D call of TRBD1 rests on TCRdb alone, since no DNA is present to check it. The CDR3 runs 15 residues. The CDR3 here is CASSPAGTGTTEAFF.

This chain uses TRBV6-5 with TRBJ2-5; checking the TCRdb D call of TRBD2 is not possible without DNA. Germline V gene sequence: CDR1 MNHEY, CDR2 SVGAGI. This CDR3 spans 15 amino acids. The CDR3 protein is CASSYRGGAGETQYF.

The gene calls are TRBV15 and TRBJ2-5; as DNA is missing, the TRBD1 call by TCRdb cannot be tested. The germline V gene has CDR1 LNHNV and CDR2 YYDKDF (reference sequence). This CDR3 region has 15 residues. CDR3: CATSRDWQGTETQYF.

The chain employs TRBV30 and TRBJ2-7; TCRdb's D gene call, TRBD1, goes unchecked for lack of DNA. Germline V lookup: CDR1 GTSNPN, CDR2 SVGIG (reference sequence). This CDR3 has 15 amino acids. CDR3 protein: CAWSSGPGIGYEQYF.

The chain recombines TRBV6-5 with TRBJ2-3; there is no DNA to check the TCRdb D call of TRBD2. The length of the CDR3 is 16 residues. Germline V CDR1 and CDR2: MNHEY, SVGAGI. The CDR3 reads CASSYNSAGVADTQYF.

The chain links TRBV7-8 to TRBJ1-1. This CDR3 is built from 19 residues. Germline lookup yields CDR1 SGHVS and CDR2 FQNEAQ. The CDR3: CASSFNRLLPTVKNTEAFF.

This sequence joins TRBV20-1 and TRBJ1-1; TCRdb's D gene call, TRBD1, goes unchecked for lack of DNA. CDR1 DFQATT and CDR2 SNEGSKA come from the germline V gene (reference sequence). This CDR3 is built from 14 residues. The CDR3 protein is CSANYRQGGTEAFF.

The chain has TRBV7-2 and TRBJ2-3; TCRdb returns TRBD1, unconfirmable since there is no DNA. The germline V gene has CDR1 SGHTA and CDR2 FQGNSA. This CDR3 contains 15 residues. The CDR3 sequence is CASTNSGGEADTQYF.

The chain links TRBV29-1 to TRBJ2-3. Germline CDR1 and CDR2: SQVTM and ANQGSEA. The CDR3 consists of 13 residues. The CDR3 is CSVGSGVADTQYF.